Following are 17 T cell receptor beta chains from one sample sequenced in a study of cytomegalovirus exposure and HLA in healthy donors. The PCR used 60 Vbeta and 13 Jbeta primers. Measured with immunoSEQ multiplex PCR; TCRdb has only the in-frame clones, and not every one. Of under 200,000 clones listed, about three quarters are singletons. Sequenced material: PBMCs. Receptor source: a female donor in good health and CMV-seronegative.

V gene TRBV18 combines with J gene TRBJ2-4; the match to TRBD1 covers 7 bases. This CDR3 is 17 amino acids long. Germline-derived CDR1 and CDR2 are KGHSH and LQKENI. The V gene end was trimmed by 4 bases and the J gene end by 0 bases; junction bases not matched to a gene: 9. The chain's CDR3 is CASSQTHRGIAKNIQYF. The CDR3 nucleotides read TGTGCCAGCTCACAGACTCACAGGGGTATAGCCAAAAACATTCAGTACTTC.

The sample holds a few counts of this clone. This chain joins TRBV28 and TRBJ2-7; possible D gene TRBD2, 5 bases. From germline, CDR1 is MDHEN and CDR2 SYDVKM. V shed 5 bases and J shed 0 bases, with 11 bases lying between them. The CDR3 loop spans 14 amino acids. The CDR3 DNA follows: TGTGCCAGCAGTCCGGTCGGGAACTCCTACGAGCAGTACTTC. Translated, it gives CASSPVGNSYEQYF.

This clone was detected once. The V gene is TRBV5-4, the J gene TRBJ2-7; the D gene is possibly TRBD2 (5 bases). From germline, CDR1 is SGHNT and CDR2 YYREEE (reference sequence). V shed 0 bases and J shed 2 bases, with 15 bases lying between them. The CDR3 consists of 16 residues. As DNA, the CDR3 is TGTGCCAGCAGCTTGGTCTCGGGGTTCCATACCTACGAGCAGTACTTC. Translation gives CASSLVSGFHTYEQYF.

The chain recombines TRBV29-1 with TRBJ1-2, with D perhaps matching TRBD1 (6 bases). Germline-derived CDR1 and CDR2 are SQVTM and ANQGSEA. V was cut by 3 bases and J by 8 bases, with 16 bases left in between. This CDR3 is 13 amino acids long. In DNA, the CDR3 is TGCAGCGTTGAGGGGGGGCAGAGAAGAGGCTACACCTTC. Its protein is CSVEGGQRRGYTF.

The rearrangement joins TRBV29-1 to TRBJ2-7; 7 nucleotides agree with TRBD1. The CDR3 sequence is 16 residues long. V shed 2 bases, J shed 9 bases, and the junction held 19 bases outside the gene matches. Germline CDR1 reads SQVTM; CDR2 reads ANQGSEA. The CDR3 bases are TGCAGCGTTGAAAAAGTTTCCGGGACCCTAGGGGGCGGGCAGTACTTC. Protein sequence: CSVEKVSGTLGGGQYF.

The chain is built from TRBV6-6 and TRBJ1-5, with D perhaps TRBD1 (5 bases). CDR3 size: 15 residues. Trimming stripped 6 bases from V and 2 bases from J, with 14 bases between. Germline CDR1 and CDR2: MNHNY and SVGAGI (reference sequence). CDR3 in DNA: TGTGCCAGCAGCCCGCTGGGAGGGGGCAATCAGCCCCAGCATTTT. Translating it yields CASSPLGGGNQPQHF.

The chain recombines TRBV19 with TRBJ2-1; TRBD2 agrees at 10 bases. Trimming took 5 bases from V and 4 from J; bases not matched to a gene: 8. Germline CDR1 is LNHDA and CDR2 is SQIVND (reference sequence). CDR3 size: 16 residues. CDR3 nucleotides: TGTGCCAGTAGTGAAACTAGCGGGGCCCTTTACAATGAGCAGTTCTTC. Amino acids: CASSETSGALYNEQFF.

V gene TRBV27 combines with J gene TRBJ1-1; D unclear. Trimming shortened V by 6 bases and J by 4 bases, and 12 bases separated the two germline ends. CDR1 and CDR2 (germline): MNHEY, SMNVEV (reference sequence). The CDR3 spans 13 residues. CDR3 residues: CASSPRRGTEAFF. DNA of the CDR3: TGTGCCAGCAGCCCTCGGCGAGGCACTGAAGCTTTCTTT.

V usage is TRBV5-6 and J usage is TRBJ1-6; no reliable D call. This CDR3 spans 12 amino acids. The V gene lost 0 bases and the J gene lost 17 bases, with 12 bases spanning the gap. The germline V gene encodes CDR1 SGHDT and CDR2 YYEEEE. In nucleotides, the CDR3 is TGTGCCAGCAGCTTGGGCGGTCTGAAAATCCACTTT. Protein sequence: CASSLGGLKIHF.

The rearrangement uses TRBV4-3 and TRBJ1-1, with no clear D. The V gene lost 2 bases and the J gene lost 5 bases, with 15 bases spanning the gap. Germline CDR1 is LGHNA and CDR2 is YSLEER. This CDR3 contains 15 residues. CDR3 loop: CASSQSPVSLTEAFF. The CDR3 DNA follows: TGCGCCAGCAGCCAATCTCCTGTGAGTCTAACTGAAGCTTTCTTT.

The rearrangement joins TRBV12-5 to TRBJ2-6, with D possibly being TRBD1 (6 bases). Germline CDR1 LGHNT, CDR2 FRNRAP. V gave up 7 bases and J gave up 0 bases, with 10 bases separating them. CDR3 length: 15 amino acids. CDR3 protein: CASATGNSGANVLTF. The DNA for the CDR3 is TGTGCTAGTGCCACAGGGAACTCTGGGGCCAACGTCCTGACTTTC.

V usage is TRBV9 and J usage is TRBJ1-2; D remains ambiguous. In germline, CDR1 is SGDLS, CDR2 YYNGEE. There are 14 residues in the CDR3. Trimming left V 7 bases short and J 4 bases short, with 17 bases between. The CDR3 protein is CASPFLTGSYGYTF. CDR3 DNA sequence: TGTGCCAGCCCTTTTCTGACCGGGTCCTATGGCTACACCTTC.

The chain employs TRBV7-9 and TRBJ2-3; D perhaps matches TRBD1 (6 bases). Germline V lookup: CDR1 SEHNR, CDR2 FQNEAQ (reference sequence). V lost 6 bases to trimming and J lost 5 bases, with 24 bases between them. The CDR3 is 17 amino acids. The DNA of the CDR3 is TGTGCCAGCAGACCCCCGGCCTTTACCAGGGGTCGAGATACGCAGTATTTT. As protein: CASRPPAFTRGRDTQYF.

The chain links TRBV10-1 to TRBJ1-3; D is possibly TRBD1 (6 bases). Per the germline V gene, CDR1 is WNHNN and CDR2 is SYGVQD (reference sequence). V shed 0 bases and J shed 5 bases, with 11 bases lying between them. The CDR3 extends over 15 amino acids. In nucleotides, the CDR3 is TGCGCCAGCAGTGAGTCCTTTACAGGGCGAAACACCATATATTTT. Its protein is CASSESFTGRNTIYF.

V gene TRBV29-1 combines with J gene TRBJ2-5, with 7 bases that match TRBD2. Germline-derived CDR1 and CDR2 are SQVTM and ANQGSEA. There are 19 residues in the CDR3. The junction had 26 bases not matched to a gene; V was cut back by 6 bases and J by 4 bases. The CDR3 bases are TGCAGCGTCCACGGTAGGGGATCTCGCGGGAGTCTTAATCGAGAGACCCAGTACTTC. It is translated as CSVHGRGSRGSLNRETQYF.

V and J are TRBV6-6 and TRBJ2-5; D perhaps matches TRBD2 (5 bases). Germline-derived CDR1 and CDR2 are MNHNY and SVGAGI (reference sequence). V lost 2 bases and J 11 bases, leaving 12 bases between the germline ends. This CDR3 comprises 12 residues. This chain's CDR3 is CASSYRGWEQYF. The DNA for the CDR3 is TGTGCCAGCAGTTACCGTGGGTGGGAGCAGTACTTC.

The gene calls are TRBV4-3 and TRBJ1-5, with TRBD1 matching over 7 bases. Germline V CDR1 and CDR2: LGHNA, YSLEER. V was pared by 3 bases and J by 6 bases, with 5 bases of the junction left unmatched. This CDR3 region has 14 residues. The CDR3 sequence: CASSHRQGGQPQHF. In nucleotides, the CDR3 is TGCGCCAGCAGCCACCGACAGGGTGGTCAGCCCCAGCATTTT.